These 26 T cell receptor beta chains came from one sample sequenced in a study of CD8 T cells in ankylosing spondylitis. Study results and limitations: A TCR beta motif of about 8 highly homologous variants seemed to mark ankylosing spondylitis blood.

TCRdb reprocessed the 5' RACE reads via MiXCR and lists one record per CDR3 protein. Of 400,000 to 450,000 distinct CDR3 sequences in the sample, approximately 17% were seen once. No antigen has been assigned to these receptors. Material for sequencing was blood, either unsorted or a sorted T cell fraction (not recorded which). These receptors were collected from a male donor with ankylosing spondylitis.

CDR3 nucleotides: TGTGCCAGCTCGGGCGGGAGGGCAGAGACCCAGTACTTC. This codes for CASSGGRAETQYF. The chain joins TRBV2 to TRBJ2-5; 9 nucleotides match TRBD2. The germline V gene encodes CDR1 SNHLY and CDR2 FYNNEI. Unmatched junction bases numbered 5, after V lost 8 bases and J lost 4 bases. The CDR3 covers 13 residues.

The V gene is TRBV6-2 or TRBV6-3, the J gene TRBJ2-1; 9 bases map to TRBD2. This CDR3 contains 15 residues. Germline V CDR1 and CDR2: MNHEY, SVGEGT. V was pared by 4 bases and J by 8 bases, with 9 bases of the junction left unmatched. CDR3 protein: CASSSGTSLRDEQFF. The CDR3 bases are TGTGCCAGCAGTTCCGGGACTAGCCTTAGGGATGAGCAGTTCTTC.

There are a few counts of this clonotype. J is TRBJ2-3 and V is TRBV2; D unresolved. V was trimmed by 1 base and J by 0 bases, leaving 11 bases between them. The CDR3 is made up of 16 amino acids. Germline values: CDR1 SNHLY, CDR2 FYNNEI. The CDR3 reads CASSEEALRSTDTQYF. The DNA of the CDR3 is TGTGCCAGCAGTGAAGAGGCCCTCCGCAGCACAGATACGCAGTATTTT.

This clonotype was seen more than once but under ten times. This rearrangement joins TRBV5-1 to TRBJ1-2; the D gene is possibly TRBD1 (5 bases). CDR3 length equals 13 residues. V was clipped by 0 bases and J by 6 bases, with 9 bases between them. Germline lookup yields CDR1 SGHRS and CDR2 YFSETQ. The CDR3 nucleotides are TGCGCCAGCAGCTTGGGACCAGGGAATGGCTACACCTTC. It is translated as CASSLGPGNGYTF.

The CDR3 coding sequence is TGTGCCAGCGTCGGGCAGTTTCCCTCCGAGCAGTACTTC. It encodes CASVGQFPSEQYF. V usage is TRBV2 and J usage is TRBJ2-7; D unresolved. V gave up 8 bases and J gave up 6 bases, with 17 bases separating them. Per germline, CDR1 SNHLY and CDR2 FYNNEI. The CDR3 contains 13 residues.

CDR3 bases: TGTGCCAGCAGCTTGTCCGCCGGGACCGAGAATGAAAAACTGTTTTTT. This translates into CASSLSAGTENEKLFF. The chain couples TRBV9 to TRBJ1-4; the D gene is possibly TRBD1 (5 bases). Trimming stripped 4 bases from V and 5 bases from J, with 18 bases between. The CDR3 has 16 residues. Looked up from germline, CDR1 is SGDLS and CDR2 is YYNGEE.

Only a few counts were recorded for this clonotype. V usage is TRBV6-5 and J usage is TRBJ2-6; D may be TRBD2 (5 bases). V was trimmed by 0 bases and J by 0 bases, leaving 9 bases between them. Per germline, CDR1 MNHEY and CDR2 SVGAGI. This CDR3 comprises 17 residues. Here the CDR3 DNA reads TGTGCCAGCAGTTACTCGATCGGACTCTCTGGGGCCAACGTCCTGACTTTC. This sequence encodes CASSYSIGLSGANVLTF.

The rearrangement links TRBV18 to TRBJ2-1; possibly TRBD2 for D (6 bases). The V gene lost 3 bases and the J gene lost 9 bases, with 9 bases spanning the gap. CDR3 size: 12 residues. The germline V gene has CDR1 KGHSH and CDR2 LQKENI. The CDR3 loop reads CASSPWRGEQFF. CDR3 in DNA: TGTGCCAGCTCACCGTGGAGGGGTGAGCAGTTCTTC. Drawing the rest from reference TRBV18 and TRBJ2-1, the complete variable domain is NAGVMQNPRHLVRRRGQEARLRCSPMKGHSHVYWYRQLPEEGLKFMVYLQKENIIDESGMPKERFSAEFPKEGPSILRIQQVVRGDSAAYFCASSPWRGEQFFGPGTRLTVL.

This clonotype occurred a few times. The V and J genes are TRBV7-8 and TRBJ2-7; D tentatively fits TRBD1 or TRBD2 (5 bases each). From germline, CDR1 is SGHVS and CDR2 FQNEAQ. The CDR3 has 15 amino acids. The V gene lost 5 bases and the J gene lost 6 bases, with 20 bases spanning the gap. CDR3 protein: CASSPGAGGLGEQYF. CDR3 coding DNA: TGTGCCAGCAGCCCCGGGGCAGGAGGTTTGGGCGAGCAGTACTTC.

The chain uses TRBV11-2 and TRBJ1-3, with 10 positions matching TRBD1. V lost 5 bases and J lost 2; bases outside the gene matches: 6. The CDR3 consists of 16 residues. In germline, CDR1 is SGHAT, CDR2 FQNNGV. The CDR3 nucleotides read TGTGCCAGCAGCCTAGGGGACAGGGGCACTGGAAACACCATATATTTT. It is translated as CASSLGDRGTGNTIYF.

This clonotype was seen at least ten times. The chain uses TRBV5-1 and TRBJ2-7; maybe TRBD1 (6 bases). This CDR3 spans 14 amino acids. The germline V and J ends were trimmed by 0 bases and 2 bases, with 9 bases remaining between them. CDR1 and CDR2 from the germline V gene are SGHRS and YFSETQ. The CDR3 reads CASSLEQGPYEQYF. The DNA for the CDR3 is TGCGCCAGCAGCTTGGAACAGGGACCCTACGAGCAGTACTTC.

This clonotype has a handful of counts. This chain links TRBV27 with TRBJ2-1; TRBD2 aligns across 11 bases. V shed 2 bases and J 8 bases; nucleotides not matched to a gene: 8. From germline, CDR1 is MNHEY and CDR2 SMNVEV (reference sequence). This CDR3 is built from 16 residues. CDR3 loop: CASSLGLAGGDDEQFF. The CDR3 DNA follows: TGTGCCAGCAGTTTAGGGCTAGCGGGAGGCGACGATGAGCAGTTCTTC.

Many counts were recorded for this clonotype. The chain combines TRBV5-1 with TRBJ2-3; 10 bases line up with TRBD2. V lost 6 bases and J lost 4; bases outside the gene matches: 14. There are 17 residues in the CDR3. CDR1 SGHRS and CDR2 YFSETQ come from the germline V gene. CDR3 DNA: TGCGCCAGCACCCGGAGCGGGGGGGCCCGTGACCCAGATACGCAGTATTTT. Residues: CASTRSGGARDPDTQYF.

Written as DNA, the CDR3 is TGCAGTGCGAAAAAGACCGGGACAGATACGCAGTATTTT. This codes for CSAKKTGTDTQYF. The gene calls are TRBV20-1 and TRBJ2-3; D unclear. Deletions cut 6 bases from V and 3 bases from J, with 13 bases between. Germline CDR1 is DFQATT and CDR2 is SNEGSKA (reference sequence). The CDR3 consists of 13 residues.

The chain recombines TRBV19 with TRBJ2-5, with 7 bases aligning to TRBD1. V dropped 5 bases and J dropped 2; count of bases not matched to a gene: 5. CDR3 size: 14 residues. Germline loops: CDR1 LNHDA, CDR2 SQIVND (reference sequence). CDR3 in DNA: TGTGCCAGTAGTCGACAGGGAAGTCAAGAGACCCAGTACTTC. Its protein is CASSRQGSQETQYF.

This clonotype was picked up many times. The chain employs TRBV20-1 and TRBJ1-1; D unclear. The V and J ends lost 6 bases and 6 bases respectively, with 8 bases between them. Germline CDR1 DFQATT, CDR2 SNEGSKA (reference sequence). The CDR3 runs 10 residues. CDR3 in amino acids: CSAWYAEAFF. The DNA of the CDR3 is TGCAGTGCCTGGTACGCTGAAGCTTTCTTT.

Only a few counts were recorded for this clonotype. The chain uses TRBV15 and TRBJ2-1, with 15 bases matching TRBD2. This CDR3 spans 20 amino acids. CDR1 is LNHNV, CDR2 YYDKDF, per germline (reference sequence). Losses at the gene ends were 0 bases for V and 0 bases for J; bases not matched to a gene: 6. The CDR3 loop reads CATSREAGLAGGSSYNEQFF. The CDR3 DNA sequence: TGTGCCACCAGCAGAGAGGCCGGACTAGCGGGAGGGAGCTCCTACAATGAGCAGTTCTTC.

This clonotype was counted ten times or more. V usage is TRBV6-2 or TRBV6-3 and J usage is TRBJ1-2; 10 bases match TRBD1. Germline lookup yields CDR1 MNHEY and CDR2 SVGEGT. The CDR3 loop spans 14 amino acids. The V and J ends lost 6 bases and 3 bases, in that order; junction bases with no gene match: 4. The CDR3 nucleotides are TGTGCCAGCAGCGACAGGGGGCAGGACTATGGCTACACCTTC. Translation gives CASSDRGQDYGYTF.

The chain recombines TRBV14 with TRBJ2-7; 11 positions match TRBD1. The V segment lost 2 bases and the J segment 4 bases; nucleotides outside the gene matches: 7. CDR1 is SGHDN, CDR2 FVKESK, per germline. There are 16 residues in the CDR3. This CDR3 reads CASSQSVRDRGYEQYF. The DNA of the CDR3 is TGTGCCAGCAGCCAATCTGTTCGGGACAGGGGGTACGAGCAGTACTTC.

The chain links TRBV15 to TRBJ1-1, with 7 bases aligning to TRBD1. Per germline, CDR1 LNHNV and CDR2 YYDKDF (reference sequence). V lost 4 bases to trimming and J lost 0 bases; unmatched junction nucleotides: 5. This CDR3 is built from 15 residues. CDR3 protein: CATSTRDRLNTEAFF. CDR3 DNA sequence: TGTGCCACCAGCACCAGGGACAGACTGAACACTGAAGCTTTCTTT.

The chain has TRBV20-1 and TRBJ2-7; 7 bases line up with TRBD2. Unmatched junction bases numbered 6, after V lost 1 base and J lost 0 bases. Per the germline V gene, CDR1 is DFQATT and CDR2 is SNEGSKA (reference sequence). CDR3 length equals 15 residues. Here the CDR3 reads CSARGTSRSSYEQYF. The CDR3 DNA reads TGCAGTGCTAGAGGGACTAGTCGTAGCTCCTACGAGCAGTACTTC.

The chain couples TRBV19 to TRBJ1-5; D uncertain. Trimming cost V 9 bases and J 0 bases, with 12 bases left between them. This CDR3 is 14 amino acids long. CDR1 is LNHDA and CDR2 is SQIVND in the germline V gene (reference sequence). CDR3 in DNA: TGTGCCAGCCGAAGGGTGGCTAGCAATCAGCCCCAGCATTTT. Residues: CASRRVASNQPQHF.

V is TRBV28 and J is TRBJ2-2, with 10 bases matching TRBD2. V trimming: 5 bases; J trimming: 4 bases; junction bases outside the gene matches: 7. Germline assignment: CDR1 MDHEN and CDR2 SYDVKM. The CDR3 is made up of 16 amino acids. CDR3: CASSPPSGRVTGELFF. CDR3 coding DNA: TGTGCCAGCAGTCCGCCTAGCGGGAGAGTCACCGGGGAGCTGTTTTTT.

The chain has TRBV10-3 and TRBJ2-7, with D possibly TRBD1 on 6 matching bases. CDR1 and CDR2 from the germline V gene are ENHRY and SYGVKD. V was cut by 0 bases and J by 1 base, with 13 bases left in between. CDR3 length: 16 residues. The CDR3 sequence: CAISESTPGVSYEQYF. The CDR3 nucleotides read TGTGCCATCAGTGAGTCTACCCCAGGGGTGTCCTACGAGCAGTACTTC.

The chain carries TRBV6-5 and TRBJ1-1; D might be TRBD1 (6 bases). Trimming shortened V by 10 bases and J by 0 bases, and 18 bases separated the two germline ends. Germline CDR1 MNHEY, CDR2 SVGAGI. The CDR3 runs to 15 residues. The CDR3 DNA is TGTGCCACCGTTCTCGGACAGACGATGAACACTGAAGCTTTCTTT. Its protein product is CATVLGQTMNTEAFF.

The V gene is TRBV2, the J gene TRBJ1-2; D gene ambiguous. CDR1 and CDR2 from the germline V gene are SNHLY and FYNNEI. The CDR3 is 13 amino acids. V lost 3 bases and J 2 bases, leaving 7 bases between the germline ends. The CDR3 DNA reads TGTGCCAGCAGTGATCCCTCAAACTATGGCTACACCTTC. It encodes CASSDPSNYGYTF.